This T cell receptor (beta chain) originates from a study of T cell responses to AZD1222 COVID-19 vaccine. Study context: Both about-4-week and about-12-week second-dose recipients were combined.

On this clone: Its target is not known.

V shed 6 bases and J shed 3 bases, with 8 bases lying between them. The CDR3 totals 12 residues. Germline CDR1 reads MDHEN; CDR2 reads SYDVKM. Notes on the study in general: Regions 160-218 and 743-854 dominated among vaccine-associated CD4 TCRs spanning spike.

The assay was immunoSEQ multiplex PCR, and TCRdb's table has in-frame clones only and misses some. The table lists approximately 140,000 clones, about 88% of them singletons. The sequences come from peripheral blood, collected on day 0 of AZD1222 vaccination. This rearrangement joins TRBV28 to TRBJ1-1; D not resolved. The source is an adult in good health. Written as DNA, the CDR3 is TGTGCCAGCAGCCGCCCCTACACTGAAGCTTTCTTT. It codes for CASSRPYTEAFF.